This TCR beta chain was captured in a study of Ad26.COV2.S vaccination and SARS-CoV-2 variants. The wider study: Ad26.COV2.S was injected intramuscularly once or twice, 56 days apart.

With regard to this clone: Its target is unknown.

Unmatched junction bases numbered 3, after V lost 6 bases and J lost 6 bases. The CDR3 totals 11 residues. Germline assignment: CDR1 SQVTM and CDR2 ANQGSEA. Sequencing used immunoSEQ multiplex PCR; TCRdb keeps in-frame clones, though not all of them. The sample records under 550,000 clones, 75% to 95% being singletons. General study points: Recipients of either vaccine or placebo displayed similar breadth of non-spike TCRs. Once vaccination had occurred, spike-specific CD8+ and CD4+ T cell responses reportedly showed substantial breadth.

As to treatment: about 20 received Ad26.COV2.S at low or high dose, single or two shots; 5 received placebo; per-sample allocation not given. It was on day 63 after the first vaccine or placebo injection that samples were taken. This TCR was sampled from a person between 18 and 65 years old who received the Ad26.COV2.S COVID-19 vaccine or a placebo. The rearrangement joins TRBV29-1 to TRBJ1-1; 8 nucleotides match TRBD1. Material: peripheral blood, obtained in a trial of Ad26.COV2.S vaccine versus placebo. In nucleotides, the CDR3 is TGCAGCGTCTTACAGGGGGCTGAAGCTTTCTTT. It encodes CSVLQGAEAFF.